What follows are 17 T cell receptor beta chains derived from one specimen sequenced in a study of blood T cell repertoires in COVID-19. The protocol was immunoSEQ multiplex PCR, while the TCRdb copy is restricted to in-frame clones and leaves out a portion. This table holds 200,000 to 250,000 clones, 80% to 85% found once. Sample: peripheral blood. These receptors all come from a woman between 65 and 79 years old with COVID-19, enrolled during active disease.

The chain is built from TRBV19 and TRBJ2-1; 13 nucleotides match TRBD2. In germline, CDR1 is LNHDA, CDR2 SQIVND (reference sequence). Germline trimming cut 3 bases from V and 7 bases from J; bases unmatched to any gene: 9. The CDR3 runs 17 residues. This CDR3 reads CASSIGLAGAPENEQFF. DNA of the CDR3: TGTGCCAGTAGTATCGGACTAGCGGGAGCCCCGGAGAATGAGCAGTTCTTC.

The chain joins TRBV2 to TRBJ2-1; D not resolved. The CDR3 has 15 residues. V was pared by 5 bases and J by 4 bases, with 15 bases between. Germline lookup yields CDR1 SNHLY and CDR2 FYNNEI. The CDR3 bases are TGTGCCAGCAGTCTGTCTAGAGGAGCGTACAATGAGCAGTTCTTC. Translated, it gives CASSLSRGAYNEQFF.

The V and J genes are TRBV7-2 and TRBJ2-2; D unresolved. Germline lookup yields CDR1 SGHTA and CDR2 FQGNSA. The CDR3 loop spans 13 amino acids. The V end was cut by 5 bases, the J end by 0 bases, with 4 bases between. The CDR3 DNA is TGTGCCAGCAGCCCGGCGAACACCGGGGAGCTGTTTTTT. Protein product: CASSPANTGELFF. Drawing the rest from reference TRBV7-2 and TRBJ2-2, the complete variable domain is GAGVSQSPSNKVTEKGKDVELRCDPISGHTALYWYRQSLGQGLEFLIYFQGNSAPDKSGLPSDRFSAERTGGSVSTLTIQRTQQEDSAVYLCASSPANTGELFFGEGSRLTVL.

The chain has TRBV7-9 and TRBJ2-3; TRBD2 aligns across 14 bases. Germline V gene sequence: CDR1 SEHNR, CDR2 FQNEAQ (reference sequence). The ends lost 5 bases at V and 3 bases at J; junction bases unmatched: 4. The CDR3 sequence is 16 residues long. CDR3 DNA sequence: TGTGCCAGCAGCCGGCGGACTAGCGGGAGGACAGATACGCAGTATTTT. Translated, it gives CASSRRTSGRTDTQYF.

This chain joins TRBV7-2 and TRBJ1-4; D is possibly TRBD1 (6 bases). CDR3 length: 13 residues. V lost 5 bases to trimming and J lost 10 bases, with 14 bases between them. Germline V gives CDR1 SGHTA, CDR2 FQGNSA. The CDR3: CASSEQGMRKLFF. As DNA, the CDR3 is TGTGCCAGCAGCGAACAGGGTATGCGAAAACTGTTTTTT. Drawing the rest from reference TRBV7-2 and TRBJ1-4, the complete variable domain is GAGVSQSPSNKVTEKGKDVELRCDPISGHTALYWYRQSLGQGLEFLIYFQGNSAPDKSGLPSDRFSAERTGGSVSTLTIQRTQQEDSAVYLCASSEQGMRKLFFGSGTQLSVL.

Notes on this clone: The sample holds other DNA sequences that translate to the same CDR3. The chain links TRBV9 to TRBJ2-1; D unresolved. The CDR3 extends over 15 amino acids. Trimming cost V 2 bases and J 4 bases, with 13 bases left between them. Germline V gene data show CDR1 as SGDLS and CDR2 as YYNGEE. DNA of the CDR3: TGTGCCAGCAGCGTTGGTCCAGTAAGTTACAATGAGCAGTTCTTC. Translation: CASSVGPVSYNEQFF.

The chain recombines TRBV4-3 with TRBJ1-6; 7 bases are shared with TRBD1. Germline-derived CDR1 and CDR2 are LGHNA and YSLEER. The CDR3 spans 15 residues. Germline trimming cut 4 bases from V and 2 bases from J; bases unmatched to any gene: 2. CDR3 region: CASSPGTAYNSPLHF. The CDR3 coding sequence is TGCGCCAGCAGCCCCGGGACAGCCTATAATTCACCCCTCCACTTT.

The V gene is TRBV2, the J gene TRBJ1-2, with a possible D match to TRBD1 (5 bases). Looked up from germline, CDR1 is SNHLY and CDR2 is FYNNEI. This CDR3 is 13 amino acids long. V dropped 6 bases and J dropped 2 bases, with 10 bases sitting between them. As DNA, the CDR3 is TGTGCCAGCAGAGGGGATCGAAACTATGGCTACACCTTC. This gives the protein CASRGDRNYGYTF.

This chain uses TRBV19 with TRBJ1-2, with D possibly TRBD1 on 5 matching bases. In germline, CDR1 is LNHDA, CDR2 SQIVND (reference sequence). This CDR3 contains 12 residues. The ends were cut back, 6 bases at V and 4 bases at J, with 9 bases in the middle. The CDR3 nucleotides read TGTGCCAGTAGATCGGACACCTATGGCTACACCTTC. Its protein product is CASRSDTYGYTF.

The CDR3 loop reads CASSLEPGYNQPQHF. The CDR3 DNA reads as TGTGCCAGCAGCTTAGAGCCAGGGTACAATCAGCCCCAGCATTTT. The chain carries TRBV7-6 and TRBJ1-5; tentative D call: TRBD1 (5 bases). Trimming pared 1 base from V and 3 bases from J, leaving 10 bases between. Germline CDR1 is SGHVS and CDR2 is FNYEAQ. There are 15 residues in the CDR3.

Here the CDR3 DNA reads TGCGCCAGCAGCGGGGGCACCATCCCAGATACGCAGTATTTT. This encodes CASSGGTIPDTQYF. The chain uses TRBV5-1 and TRBJ2-3; D is possibly TRBD1 (6 bases). Trimming stripped 4 bases from V and 4 bases from J, with 13 bases between. Germline lookup yields CDR1 SGHRS and CDR2 YFSETQ. The CDR3 covers 14 residues.

V is TRBV28 and J is TRBJ1-5, with 9 bases fitting TRBD1. V gave up 8 bases and J gave up 4 bases; unmatched junction bases: 6. The germline gives CDR1 MDHEN, CDR2 SYDVKM. This CDR3 spans 14 amino acids. This chain's CDR3 is CASGGTGWNQPQHF. The CDR3 DNA reads TGTGCCAGCGGGGGGACAGGGTGGAATCAGCCCCAGCATTTT.

This clone appeared a few times. The rearrangement links TRBV5-6 to TRBJ1-4, with a weak D call TRBD1 (5 bases). V lost 2 bases and J 3 bases, leaving 11 bases between the germline ends. The length of the CDR3 is 15 residues. Looked up from germline, CDR1 is SGHDT and CDR2 is YYEEEE. The CDR3 sequence: CASSFRWGANEKLFF. The CDR3 DNA sequence: TGTGCCAGCAGCTTCCGTTGGGGGGCTAATGAAAAACTGTTTTTT.

The chain has TRBV12-5 and TRBJ2-3; D possibly corresponds to TRBD2 (6 bases). The V end lost 4 bases, the J end lost 4 bases, and 9 bases lay between the germline ends. CDR3 length: 13 residues. CDR1 is LGHNT and CDR2 is FRNRAP in the germline V gene. CDR3 in amino acids: CASGSSGADTQYF. The CDR3 DNA follows: TGTGCTAGTGGTTCATCGGGAGCAGATACGCAGTATTTT.

This rearrangement joins TRBV29-1 to TRBJ1-5; 7 bases fit TRBD1. J lost 0 bases, V lost 7 bases, and 9 bases had no gene match. The CDR3 is 15 amino acids. Germline lookup yields CDR1 SQVTM and CDR2 ANQGSEA. CDR3 loop: CSAGRDSNSNQPQHF. Written as DNA, the CDR3 is TGCAGCGCCGGACGGGACAGCAATAGCAATCAGCCCCAGCATTTT. The whole variable domain, filled in from reference TRBV29-1 and TRBJ1-5, reads SAVISQKPSRDICQRGTSLTIQCQVDSQVTMMFWYRQQPGQSLTLIATANQGSEATYESGFVIDKFPISRPNLTFSTLTVSNMSPEDSSIYLCSAGRDSNSNQPQHFGDGTRLSIL.

CDR3 nucleotides: TGTGCCAGCAGTTACTCGACGACAGATCCCTCCTACGAGCAGTACTTC. Its protein product is CASSYSTTDPSYEQYF. The chain links TRBV6-2 or TRBV6-3 to TRBJ2-7; possible D gene TRBD1, 5 bases. CDR1 is MNHEY, CDR2 SVGEGT, per germline. Trimming stripped 0 bases from V and 0 bases from J, with 12 bases between. The CDR3 runs 16 residues.

CDR3 in DNA: TGTGCCAGCAGCCAAGGACAGGGAACCTACAATGAGCAGTTCTTC. This translates into CASSQGQGTYNEQFF. The chain links TRBV7-9 to TRBJ2-1, with 8 nucleotides matching TRBD1. The CDR3 runs to 15 residues. V shed 5 bases, J shed 2 bases, and the junction held 5 bases outside the gene matches. The germline V gene has CDR1 SEHNR and CDR2 FQNEAQ (reference sequence).